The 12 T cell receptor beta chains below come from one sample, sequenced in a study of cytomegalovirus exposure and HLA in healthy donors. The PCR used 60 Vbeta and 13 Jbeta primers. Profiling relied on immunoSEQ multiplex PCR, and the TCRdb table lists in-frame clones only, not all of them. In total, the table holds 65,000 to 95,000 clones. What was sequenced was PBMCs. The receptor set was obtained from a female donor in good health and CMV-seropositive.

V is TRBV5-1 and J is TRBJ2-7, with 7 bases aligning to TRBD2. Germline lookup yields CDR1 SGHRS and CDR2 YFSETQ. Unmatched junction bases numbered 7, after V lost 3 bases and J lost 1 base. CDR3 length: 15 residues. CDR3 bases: TGCGCCAGCAGCTCCGCTAGCGGAACGTCCTACGAGCAGTACTTC. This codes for CASSSASGTSYEQYF.

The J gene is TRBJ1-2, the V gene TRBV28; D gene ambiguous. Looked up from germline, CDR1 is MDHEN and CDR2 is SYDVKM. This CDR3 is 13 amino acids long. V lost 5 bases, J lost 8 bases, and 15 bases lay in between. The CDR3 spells CASSLKTRIGYTF. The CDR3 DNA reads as TGTGCCAGCAGTCTCAAAACACGAATCGGCTACACCTTC.

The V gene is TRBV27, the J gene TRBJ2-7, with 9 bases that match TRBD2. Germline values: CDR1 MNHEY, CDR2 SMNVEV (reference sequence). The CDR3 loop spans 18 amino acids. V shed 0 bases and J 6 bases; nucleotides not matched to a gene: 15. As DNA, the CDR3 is TGTGCCAGCAGTTTATCCCGAGCGGGAATAGCGGGAGTTGGCGAGCAGTACTTC. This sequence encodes CASSLSRAGIAGVGEQYF.

CDR3 sequence: CAWSDGMNTEAFF. CDR3 sequence (DNA): TGTGCCTGGAGTGACGGGATGAACACTGAAGCTTTCTTT. The V and J genes are TRBV30 and TRBJ1-1; no clear D gene. The V gene lost 1 base and the J gene lost 0 bases, with 6 bases spanning the gap. This CDR3 contains 13 residues. Germline CDR1 and CDR2: GTSNPN and SVGIG (reference sequence).

In nucleotides, the CDR3 is TGTGCTAGTGCGGGGACTGAAGCTTTCTTT. As protein: CASAGTEAFF. V is TRBV12-5 and J is TRBJ1-1; D gene uncertain. Trimming stripped 7 bases from V and 5 bases from J, with 5 bases between. The CDR3 sequence is 10 residues long. Germline V gene data show CDR1 as LGHNT and CDR2 as FRNRAP.

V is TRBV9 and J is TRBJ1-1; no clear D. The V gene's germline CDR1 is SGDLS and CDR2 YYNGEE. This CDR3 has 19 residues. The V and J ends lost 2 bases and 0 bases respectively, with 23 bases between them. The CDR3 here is CASSVGRRRLGWMNTEAFF. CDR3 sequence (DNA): TGTGCCAGCAGCGTTGGCCGGAGGAGGCTCGGGTGGATGAACACTGAAGCTTTCTTT.

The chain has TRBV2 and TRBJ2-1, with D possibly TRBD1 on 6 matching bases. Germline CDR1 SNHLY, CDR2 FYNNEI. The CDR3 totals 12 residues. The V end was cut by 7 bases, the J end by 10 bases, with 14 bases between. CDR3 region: CASTPYGTEQFF. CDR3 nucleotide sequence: TGTGCCAGCACCCCCTACGGGACAGAGCAGTTCTTC.

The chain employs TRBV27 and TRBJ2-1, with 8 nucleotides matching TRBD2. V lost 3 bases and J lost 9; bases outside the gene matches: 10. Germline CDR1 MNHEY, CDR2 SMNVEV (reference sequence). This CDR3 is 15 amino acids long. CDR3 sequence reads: CASSFSGGRNAEQFF. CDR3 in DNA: TGTGCCAGCAGTTTTTCAGGCGGGAGGAATGCTGAGCAGTTCTTC.

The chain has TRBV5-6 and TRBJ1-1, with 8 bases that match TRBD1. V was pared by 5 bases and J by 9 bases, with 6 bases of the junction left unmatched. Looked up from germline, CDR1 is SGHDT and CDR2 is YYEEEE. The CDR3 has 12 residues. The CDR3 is CASSRDRSQAFF. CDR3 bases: TGTGCCAGCAGTCGGGACAGGAGCCAAGCTTTCTTT.

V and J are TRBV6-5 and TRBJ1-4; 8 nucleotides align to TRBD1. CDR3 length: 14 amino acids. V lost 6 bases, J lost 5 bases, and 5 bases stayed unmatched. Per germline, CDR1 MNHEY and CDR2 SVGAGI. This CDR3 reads CASRRTGMNEKLFF. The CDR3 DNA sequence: TGTGCCAGCAGAAGGACAGGGATGAATGAAAAACTGTTTTTT.

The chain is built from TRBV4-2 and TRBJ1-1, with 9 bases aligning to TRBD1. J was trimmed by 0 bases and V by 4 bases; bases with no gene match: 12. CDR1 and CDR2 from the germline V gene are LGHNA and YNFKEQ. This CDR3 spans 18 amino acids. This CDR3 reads CASSPALQGASVNTEAFF. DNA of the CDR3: TGTGCCAGCAGCCCCGCTTTACAGGGGGCGAGCGTGAACACTGAAGCTTTCTTT.

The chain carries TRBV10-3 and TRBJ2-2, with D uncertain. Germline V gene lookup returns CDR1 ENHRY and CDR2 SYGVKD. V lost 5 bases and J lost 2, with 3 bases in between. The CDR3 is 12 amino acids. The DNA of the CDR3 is TGTGCCATCAGTTCTAACACCGGGGAGCTGTTTTTT. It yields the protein CAISSNTGELFF.